The subject of this entry is one T cell receptor (beta chain). Its target is unknown. These data come from a study of a mutant IDH1 vaccine in newly diagnosed glioma. Overall study: Eight vaccine doses were administered to patients at weeks 1, 3, 5, 7, 11, 15, 19 and 23. Earlier therapy was either radiotherapy, temozolomide, or both, and most got both. First vaccine doses came 4-6 weeks after radiotherapy alone, or with temozolomide cycles.

Time point given: week 11, during vaccination. Topical imiquimod was applied with each vaccine dose, which held 300 ug of mutant IDH1 20-mer peptide. Produced via immunoSEQ multiplex PCR; TCRdb's table is partial and in-frame only. The sample lists roughly 70,000 clones, around 84% seen once, with 9% to 10% in the top ten. Study conclusions and caveats: Top peripheral T cell clonotype shifts appeared unrelated to pseudoprogression.

There are 15 residues in the CDR3. Germline loops: CDR1 SGHAT, CDR2 FQNNGV. Trimming removed 1 base from V and 7 bases from J, with 14 bases in between. The sequence was obtained from a woman aged 45-65 years with glioma. The V gene is TRBV11-2, the J gene TRBJ1-5; D ambiguous. Sample: PBMCs, taken from a glioma patient whose treatment included an IDH1 peptide vaccine. The chain's CDR3 is CASSLGPGNGQPQHF. CDR3 DNA: TGTGCCAGCAGCTTAGGTCCCGGGAATGGGCAGCCCCAGCATTTT.